The next 26 T cell receptor beta chains were all read from a single sample in a study of shared clonotypes between healthy human individuals. The method was immunoSEQ multiplex PCR; TCRdb's version includes in-frame clones alone and lacks a portion of them. The sample has fewer than 650,000 clones, roughly four fifths seen once; the top ten hold approximately 12%. The material sequenced was PBMCs. All receptors come from a woman aged 40-49 years in good health. Some clones in this sample may be carry-over from other donors' samples.

The rearrangement joins TRBV5-1 to TRBJ2-7, with D unresolved. In germline, CDR1 is SGHRS, CDR2 YFSETQ. This CDR3 is 13 amino acids long. V was trimmed by 6 bases and J by 0 bases, leaving 10 bases between them. The CDR3 reads CASNSAASYEQYF. CDR3 DNA sequence: TGCGCCAGCAATTCGGCAGCCTCCTACGAGCAGTACTTC.

The chain combines TRBV4-1 with TRBJ2-5; D possibly corresponds to TRBD1 (6 bases). V was cut by 1 base and J by 0 bases, with 15 bases left in between. Germline values: CDR1 MGHRA, CDR2 YSYEKL. CDR3 length: 17 amino acids. CDR3 DNA: TGCGCCAGCAGCCAAGGGATAACAGGGAAGTACCAAGAGACCCAGTACTTC. It codes for CASSQGITGKYQETQYF.

The chain links TRBV28 to TRBJ2-1; 10 bases fit TRBD2. The CDR3 covers 18 residues. With V trimmed by 6 bases and J by 4 bases, 15 bases remained unmatched. CDR1 and CDR2 from the germline V gene are MDHEN and SYDVKM. DNA for the CDR3: TGTGCCAGCAGACGGGCGACAGCCGGACTAGCGGAATACAATGAGCAGTTCTTC. Residues: CASRRATAGLAEYNEQFF. The variable domain in full, with the rest retrieved from reference TRBV28 and TRBJ2-1, is DVKVTQSSRYLVKRTGEKVFLECVQDMDHENMFWYRQDPGLGLRLIYFSYDVKMKEKGDIPEGYSVSREKKERFSLILESASTNQTSMYLCASRRATAGLAEYNEQFFGPGTRLTVL.

This chain uses TRBV7-9 with TRBJ2-7; 7 bases map to TRBD1. CDR1 is SEHNR, CDR2 FQNEAQ, per germline (reference sequence). The CDR3 runs to 12 residues. V lost 8 bases to trimming and J lost 9 bases; unmatched junction nucleotides: 10. The CDR3 loop is CASDREESGQYF. CDR3 sequence (DNA): TGTGCCAGCGACAGGGAAGAGTCGGGGCAGTACTTC.

Comment on this clone: A far larger clone is off by one base, so a read error is likely. The conserved phenylalanine or tryptophan normally closing the CDR3 is absent here, so this likely arose from a read error. V is TRBV2 and J is TRBJ2-2; D remains ambiguous. Looked up from germline, CDR1 is SNHLY and CDR2 is FYNNEI. V shed 8 bases and J shed 3 bases, with 13 bases lying between them. The CDR3 is 14 amino acids. The CDR3 spells CASFLSRDTGELFS. The CDR3 bases are TGTGCCAGCTTCTTGTCCCGGGACACCGGGGAGCTGTTTTCT.

As regards this clone: With only one base between it and a far larger clone, this is likely a read error. Other DNA sequences from this sample encode an identical CDR3 as well. V gene TRBV30 combines with J gene TRBJ2-7; D uncertain. Looked up from germline, CDR1 is GTSNPN and CDR2 is SVGIG (reference sequence). CDR3 length equals 13 residues. The CDR3: CAWSIATPGEQYF. CDR3 sequence (DNA): TGCGCCTGGAGTATTGCTACCCCGGGTGAGCAGTACTTC. The variable domain in full, completed from reference TRBV30 and TRBJ2-7, reads SQTIHQWPATLVQPVGSPLSLECTVEGTSNPNLYWYRQAAGRGLQLLFYSVGIGQISSEVPQNLSASRPQDRQFILSSKKLLLSDSGFYLCAWSIATPGEQYFGPGTRLTVT.

V and J are TRBV7-9 and TRBJ2-5; no reliable D call. V dropped 5 bases and J dropped 5 bases, with 9 bases sitting between them. Germline-derived CDR1 and CDR2 are SEHNR and FQNEAQ (reference sequence). There are 12 residues in the CDR3. The CDR3, as DNA: TGTGCCAGCAGCCCTATGGGGGAGACCCAGTACTTC. The encoded protein is CASSPMGETQYF.

This rearrangement joins TRBV20-1 to TRBJ2-7; TRBD1 or TRBD2 may be the D gene (6 bases each). The CDR3 is 11 residues long. The V gene's germline CDR1 is DFQATT and CDR2 SNEGSKA (reference sequence). V was clipped by 3 bases and J by 6 bases, with 9 bases between them. DNA of the CDR3: TGCAGTGCTAGTGGGGGGCCCGAGCAGTACTTC. Amino acid sequence: CSASGGPEQYF.

The chain joins TRBV19 to TRBJ1-2, with TRBD1 identical over 8 bases. With V trimmed by 5 bases and J by 2 bases, 7 bases remained unmatched. Germline-derived CDR1 and CDR2 are LNHDA and SQIVND (reference sequence). The CDR3 extends over 15 amino acids. The CDR3 is CASSRRQGLNYGYTF. CDR3 bases: TGTGCCAGTAGTCGACGACAGGGGCTAAACTATGGCTACACCTTC. Full variable domain (missing parts from reference TRBV19 and TRBJ1-2): DGGITQSPKYLFRKEGQNVTLSCEQNLNHDAMYWYRQDPGQGLRLIYYSQIVNDFQKGDIAEGYSVSREKKESFPLTVTSAQKNPTAFYLCASSRRQGLNYGYTFGSGTRLTVV.

The chain couples TRBV28 to TRBJ2-1; 14 bases match TRBD2. CDR1 is MDHEN, CDR2 SYDVKM, per germline. The CDR3 runs 19 residues. The J segment lost 9 bases and the V segment lost 4 bases, leaving 17 bases of the junction unmatched. The CDR3 coding sequence is TGTGCCAGCAGTTCCCGAAGACTAGCGGGAGGGCTCGCACGGAGTGAGCAGTTCTTC. Its protein product is CASSSRRLAGGLARSEQFF.

The chain carries TRBV30 and TRBJ2-5; 8 bases fit TRBD1. After removal of 4 bases from V and 5 bases from J, the junction contained 9 bases not matched to a gene. The germline V gene has CDR1 GTSNPN and CDR2 SVGIG (reference sequence). The CDR3 contains 14 residues. Here the CDR3 reads CAWIPGGSRETQYF. The CDR3 coding sequence is TGTGCCTGGATTCCAGGGGGCTCACGGGAGACCCAGTACTTC.

V and J are TRBV30 and TRBJ2-1; 12 bases fit TRBD2. Germline CDR1 and CDR2: GTSNPN and SVGIG (reference sequence). CDR3 size: 15 residues. With V trimmed by 3 bases and J by 5 bases, 5 bases remained unmatched. CDR3 sequence reads: CAWRSTSGSHNEQFF. CDR3 nucleotide sequence: TGTGCCTGGAGATCGACTAGCGGGAGCCACAATGAGCAGTTCTTC.

V is TRBV20-1 and J is TRBJ2-7, with TRBD2 as a possible D gene (6 bases). Germline values: CDR1 DFQATT, CDR2 SNEGSKA (reference sequence). Trimming stripped 6 bases from V and 7 bases from J, with 13 bases between. There are 11 residues in the CDR3. The CDR3 DNA reads as TGCAGTGCGACCTTAGCGGAAGAGCAGTACTTC. Residues: CSATLAEEQYF.

Only a few counts were recorded for this clone. The rearrangement joins TRBV5-4 to TRBJ1-2, with 7 bases aligning to TRBD1. V was pared by 4 bases and J by 10 bases, with 16 bases of the junction left unmatched. This CDR3 has 15 amino acids. Germline CDR1 and CDR2: SGHNT and YYREEE (reference sequence). The CDR3 coding sequence is TGTGCCAGCAGCATCGATAGGGGAGAGACAGGGTTCTACACCTTC. It is translated as CASSIDRGETGFYTF.

The chain employs TRBV30 and TRBJ1-2; no clear D gene. This CDR3 has 12 amino acids. Germline values: CDR1 GTSNPN, CDR2 SVGIG (reference sequence). Trimming removed 3 bases from V and 8 bases from J, with 13 bases in between. The CDR3 coding sequence is TGTGCCTGGAGGCCTCCCGGCGAGGGCTACACCTTC. Protein sequence: CAWRPPGEGYTF.

This clone occurred a few times. This likely came from a read error, as a far larger clone is one base away. The CDR3 region has the DNA TGTGCCAGCAGCCAAGGGAAGGGGGAATACGCCGAGCAGTACTTC. It codes for CASSQGKGEYAEQYF. This rearrangement joins TRBV4-2 to TRBJ2-7; perhaps TRBD1 as D (6 bases). The CDR3 has 15 residues. Trimming left V 1 base short and J 6 bases short, with 16 bases between. Germline V lookup: CDR1 LGHNA, CDR2 YNFKEQ.

Of note for this clone: The germline gene is not matched at one end of the junction; a read error may be the cause. This chain uses TRBV18 with TRBJ1-2; 7 bases align to TRBD1. Germline CDR1 KGHSH, CDR2 LQKENI. CDR3 length: 14 amino acids. This chain's CDR3 is CASSTGTDDYVYTF. The CDR3 bases are TGTGCCAGCTCAACCGGGACAGACGACTATGTCTACACCTTC.

The V and J genes are TRBV19 and TRBJ1-1; 7 bases map to TRBD1. Germline assignment: CDR1 LNHDA and CDR2 SQIVND (reference sequence). CDR3 length equals 14 residues. Trimming cost V 8 bases and J 2 bases; bases outside gene matches: 8. The CDR3 loop is CASEKTGHNTEAFF. The CDR3 DNA sequence: TGTGCCAGTGAAAAGACAGGGCATAACACTGAAGCTTTCTTT.

This clone was detected once. This sequence joins TRBV9 and TRBJ2-1, with 8 nucleotides matching TRBD2. Germline CDR1 reads SGDLS; CDR2 reads YYNGEE. The CDR3 covers 16 residues. J gave up 3 bases and V 3 bases, and 8 bases lay outside the gene matches. CDR3 DNA sequence: TGTGCCAGCAGCGGAACCGGGACTAGGGACTACAATGAGCAGTTCTTC. Translating it yields CASSGTGTRDYNEQFF.

This clone was counted a few times. This chain joins TRBV4-1 and TRBJ1-6; D is uncertain. Germline V lookup: CDR1 MGHRA, CDR2 YSYEKL. The germline V and J ends were trimmed by 4 bases and 5 bases, with 3 bases remaining between them. This CDR3 contains 12 residues. In nucleotides, the CDR3 is TGCGCCAGCAGCCTTAATAATTCACCCCTCCACTTT. As protein: CASSLNNSPLHF.

The rearrangement links TRBV6-5 to TRBJ2-3; either TRBD1 or TRBD2 may supply D (6 bases each). Looked up from germline, CDR1 is MNHEY and CDR2 is SVGAGI. This CDR3 comprises 13 residues. The ends were cut back, 6 bases at V and 1 base at J, with 8 bases in the middle. The CDR3, as DNA: TGTGCCAGCAGAAGGGGGGGCACAGATACGCAGTATTTT. This translates into CASRRGGTDTQYF.

This clone was picked up a small number of times. This rearrangement joins TRBV5-1 to TRBJ2-5, with D maybe TRBD2 (6 bases). The J call may be mistaken, given a closer DNA end match to TRBJ2-7. The length of the CDR3 is 13 residues. Germline V gives CDR1 SGHRS, CDR2 YFSETQ. The CDR3 nucleotides read TGCGCCAGCAGCTTGGGGGCGGGAACCGAGCAGTACTTC. It codes for CASSLGAGTEQYF.

This sequence joins TRBV7-2 and TRBJ2-3, with D perhaps being TRBD1 or TRBD2 (5 bases each). V lost 1 base, J lost 4 bases, and 18 bases lay in between. The CDR3 is 17 residues long. The germline gives CDR1 SGHTA, CDR2 FQGNSA. The CDR3 region is CASSLDFPGRGADTQYF. The DNA for the CDR3 is TGTGCCAGCAGCTTAGACTTTCCAGGGAGAGGTGCAGATACGCAGTATTTT.

The chain is built from TRBV11-2 and TRBJ2-7, with 8 bases that match TRBD2. The CDR3 extends over 14 amino acids. Germline V gene lookup returns CDR1 SGHAT and CDR2 FQNNGV. Losses at the gene ends were 8 bases for V and 3 bases for J; bases not matched to a gene: 9. The CDR3 DNA reads TGTGCCAGCGGGCAAGCGGGAGCTCTCTACGAGCAGTACTTC. Amino acid sequence: CASGQAGALYEQYF.

As concerns this clone: A far larger clone is one nucleotide away, so this likely arose from a read error. The identical CDR3 is also encoded by other nucleotide sequences in the sample. The J gene is TRBJ1-6, the V gene TRBV6-5, with D maybe TRBD1 (6 bases). V was cut by 0 bases and J by 13 bases, with 13 bases left in between. The length of the CDR3 is 14 residues. Germline CDR1 is MNHEY and CDR2 is SVGAGI. The CDR3 DNA is TGTGCCAGCAGTTACTCGGGGGGCTCTTCGCCCCTCCACTTT. It codes for CASSYSGGSSPLHF.

V usage is TRBV5-4 and J usage is TRBJ2-1; 9 bases match TRBD2. Germline V gives CDR1 SGHNT, CDR2 YYREEE (reference sequence). Germline trimming cut 0 bases from V and 7 bases from J; bases unmatched to any gene: 8. The CDR3 covers 16 residues. CDR3 amino acids: CASSLGWLAGRNEQFF. CDR3 nucleotides: TGTGCCAGCAGCTTGGGATGGCTAGCGGGAAGGAATGAGCAGTTCTTC. Together with reference TRBV5-4 and TRBJ2-1, the CDR3 gives the full variable domain: ETGVTQSPTHLIKTRGQQVTLRCSSQSGHNTVSWYQQALGQGPQFIFQYYREEENGRGNFPPRFSGLQFPNYSSELNVNALELDDSALYLCASSLGWLAGRNEQFFGPGTRLTVL.